One and the same sample provided the 31 T cell receptor beta chains below, sequenced in a study of T cell clonality in common variable immunodeficiency (dated by TCRdb to the mid-2010s). The library was generated by the immunoSEQ multiplex PCR assay. What TCRdb holds here is the immuneACCESS table cut down to in-frame rearrangements. Part of the clones is not present; checked against another copy, under half of the missing clones reflect an unresolved V gene, and the others are unexplained. This sample is represented by roughly 32,000 clones, with no singletons among them. Of the sample, less than 30% falls within the top ten clones. The antigens these receptors bind are not known. Broader findings and caveats from the paper: CVID TCRbeta sequences reportedly showed fewer deletions and N-nucleotide insertions and lacked highly modified clones with 13 or more V deletions.

The sample was peripheral blood mononuclear cells. The receptors stem from a human donor with common variable immunodeficiency.

This clone was detected ten times or more. The read ends 3 residues shy of where the CDR3 ends; the end is completed using the germline J gene. The chain links TRBV20-1 to TRBJ2-5; 11 bases are a match to TRBD2. There are 15 residues in the CDR3. Germline CDR1 and CDR2: DFQATT and SNEGSKA (reference sequence). The V gene end was trimmed by 6 bases and the J gene end by 2 bases; junction bases not matched to a gene: 8. CDR3 protein: CSAKTSGNAQETQYF. The sequenced CDR3 bases are TGCAGTGCAAAGACTAGCGGGAATGCTCAAGAGACC.

Concerning this clone: The read terminates 3 residues ahead of where the CDR3 ends, so the germline J gene completes it. The chain recombines TRBV2 with TRBJ1-1, with D maybe TRBD1 (5 bases). This CDR3 contains 13 residues. CDR1 and CDR2 (germline): SNHLY, FYNNEI. The V and J ends lost 8 bases and 6 bases respectively, with 16 bases between them. The CDR3 region is CASHVWGRPEAFF. The sequenced CDR3 bases are TGTGCCAGCCACGTGTGGGGCAGGCCTGAA.

Comments on this clone: Read data end 3 residues before the CDR3 end; the end is taken from the germline J gene. This chain joins TRBV7-2 and TRBJ2-5; D possibly corresponds to TRBD2 (6 bases). The CDR3 length is 14 residues. CDR1 SGHTA and CDR2 FQGNSA come from the germline V gene. V was trimmed by 4 bases and J by 2 bases, leaving 11 bases between them. The CDR3 loop is CASSYSGGQETQYF. The CDR3 DNA, read in part, is TGTGCCAGCAGCTATAGCGGAGGACAAGAGACC.

As to this clone: The sequenced fragment ends 3 residues before the CDR3 boundary, so the rest is inferred from the germline J gene. The chain has TRBV20-1 and TRBJ1-4; no firm D call. The V end was cut by 0 bases, the J end by 5 bases, with 7 bases between. Germline CDR1 is DFQATT and CDR2 is SNEGSKA (reference sequence). There are 13 residues in the CDR3. The CDR3 region is CSARDQGNEKLFF. CDR3 DNA, as far as it was read: TGCAGTGCTAGAGATCAAGGGAATGAAAAA.

This clone was seen at least ten times. The observed sequence ends 3 residues before the CDR3 terminus, with the missing tail filled in from the germline J gene. This chain links TRBV5-4 with TRBJ2-7, with 7 bases fitting TRBD1. With V trimmed by 1 base and J by 2 bases, 3 bases remained unmatched. CDR3 length: 14 residues. Germline CDR1 is SGHNT and CDR2 is YYREEE (reference sequence). The sequenced CDR3 bases are TGTGCCAGCAGCTTGACAGGGGCGACCTACGAG. It is translated as CASSLTGATYE. The full CDR3 sequence reads CASSLTGATYEQYF.

A few counts support this clone. Incomplete CDR3 DNA: TGTGCCAGCAGCAACAGAATGGGCAGGGGACACTACGAG. It translates to CASSNRMGRGHYE. In full, the CDR3 is CASSNRMGRGHYEQYF. The chain employs TRBV6-2 or TRBV6-3 and TRBJ2-7, with a possible D match to TRBD1 (6 bases). The CDR3 end falls 3 residues outside the read, so it is completed with the germline J gene. The CDR3 covers 16 residues. Between the trimmed V and J ends, which lost 6 bases and 3 bases, there was a span of 21 bases. Germline CDR1 reads MNHEY; CDR2 reads SVGEGT.

This clone has at least ten counts. The read finishes 3 residues shy of the CDR3 end, and the germline J gene is used to complete it. This sequence joins TRBV5-6 and TRBJ1-2, with TRBD1 matching over 8 bases. Germline CDR1 reads SGHDT; CDR2 reads YYEEEE. The CDR3 sequence is 13 residues long. The J segment lost 4 bases and the V segment lost 4 bases, leaving 3 bases of the junction unmatched. CDR3 DNA, as far as it was read: TGTGCCAGCAGCAAGGACAGGGTCTATGGC. It yields the protein CASSKDRVYG. The entire CDR3 protein is CASSKDRVYGYTF. The whole variable domain, filled in from reference TRBV5-6 and TRBJ1-2, reads DAGVTQSPTHLIKTRGQQVTLRCSPKSGHDTVSWYQQALGQGPQFIFQYYEEEERQRGNFPDRFSGHQFPNYSSELNVNALLLGDSALYLCASSKDRVYGYTFGSGTRLTVV.

This clone was detected a few times. The CDR3 end lies 3 residues beyond the end of the read and is filled in from the germline J gene. The J gene is TRBJ1-2, the V gene TRBV2; D is ambiguous. V was pared by 4 bases and J by 6 bases, with 15 bases between. The CDR3 has 14 residues. CDR1 SNHLY and CDR2 FYNNEI come from the germline V gene. The CDR3 loop reads CASSGSLNLNGYTF. The part of the CDR3 DNA that was read is TGTGCCAGCAGTGGATCACTCAACCTCAATGGC.

This clone appeared a few times. The read falls 3 residues short of the CDR3 end, and the missing part is taken from the germline J gene. This chain uses TRBV5-1 with TRBJ1-1; 8 bases line up with TRBD1. Trimming took 4 bases from V and 1 from J; bases not matched to a gene: 9. This CDR3 has 16 amino acids. The germline gives CDR1 SGHRS, CDR2 YFSETQ. CDR3 DNA (partial): TGCGCCAGCAGCCCCCTGACGGGGACAGGGAACACTGAA. Translation gives CASSPLTGTGNTE. The whole CDR3 protein is CASSPLTGTGNTEAFF. The entire variable domain, with the rest obtained from reference TRBV5-1 and TRBJ1-1, is as follows: KAGVTQTPRYLIKTRGQQVTLSCSPISGHRSVSWYQQTPGQGLQFLFEYFSETQRNKGNFPGRFSGRQFSNSRSEMNVSTLELGDSALYLCASSPLTGTGNTEAFFGQGTRLTVV.

This clone was recorded many times. The CDR3 end falls 3 residues outside the read, so it is completed with the germline J gene. The chain joins TRBV28 to TRBJ1-2; a weak D match, TRBD1 (6 bases). The germline CDR1 and CDR2 sequences are MDHEN and SYDVKM. The CDR3 is 15 amino acids. V dropped 6 bases and J dropped 4 bases, with 18 bases sitting between them. CDR3: CASRPLQGIVYGYTF. The DNA read from the CDR3 is TGTGCCAGCAGGCCCCTTCAGGGGATCGTCTATGGC.

This clone showed up many times. The read ends 3 residues shy of where the CDR3 ends; the end is completed using the germline J gene. The chain recombines TRBV2 with TRBJ1-6; tentatively, D is TRBD1 (5 bases). The CDR3 has 14 amino acids. The germline gives CDR1 SNHLY, CDR2 FYNNEI. V dropped 2 bases and J dropped 4 bases, with 6 bases sitting between them. The CDR3 region is CASSERGYNSPLHF. Partial CDR3 DNA: TGTGCCAGCAGTGAAAGGGGATATAATTCACCC.

This clone has ten or more counts. With the read ending 3 residues before the CDR3 end, the germline J gene is used to fill in that end. The J gene is TRBJ1-4, the V gene TRBV10-3; 7 bases match TRBD1. After removal of 7 bases from V and 8 bases from J, the junction contained 7 bases not matched to a gene. The CDR3 is 13 residues long. Germline CDR1 and CDR2: ENHRY and SYGVKD. This CDR3 reads CAITARDSEKLFF. The sequenced part of the CDR3 DNA is TGTGCCATCACTGCCCGGGACAGCGAAAAA.

This clone was counted between two and nine times. The read finishes 3 residues shy of the CDR3 end, and the germline J gene is used to complete it. This chain connects TRBV19 to TRBJ2-1; the match to TRBD2 covers 8 bases. The germline CDR1 and CDR2 sequences are LNHDA and SQIVND (reference sequence). The CDR3 length is 17 residues. The V segment lost 2 bases and the J segment 1 base; nucleotides outside the gene matches: 7. The CDR3: CASSISSGSLSYNEQFF. The covered CDR3 bases are TGTGCCAGTAGTATATCGAGCGGGAGTTTGTCCTACAATGAG.

This clone showed up just a few times. From the germline J gene comes the end of the CDR3, since the read stops 3 residues before it. This chain joins TRBV7-7 and TRBJ2-3, with a weak D call TRBD2 (7 bases). Trimming took 5 bases from V and 0 from J, leaving 15 bases between them. From germline, CDR1 is SSHAT and CDR2 FNYEAQ (reference sequence). The CDR3 has 16 residues. The CDR3 here is CASSPRAGTSTDTQYF. The DNA read from the CDR3 is TGTGCCAGCAGCCCGCGAGCGGGGACAAGCACAGATACG.

This clone was counted many times. The CDR3 end lies 3 residues beyond the end of the read and is filled in from the germline J gene. This sequence joins TRBV20-1 and TRBJ1-2, with TRBD1 identical over 8 bases. Trimming took 4 bases from V and 5 from J; bases not matched to a gene: 6. Germline V lookup: CDR1 DFQATT, CDR2 SNEGSKA (reference sequence). This CDR3 comprises 13 residues. Partial CDR3 DNA: TGCAGTGCTAACCCAGGACAGGGTTATGGC. Translated, it gives CSANPGQGYG. The CDR3 in its entirety is CSANPGQGYGYTF.

The CDR3 DNA, read in part, is TGTGCCAGCGGGACAAAGACGTACAATGAG. Its protein is CASGTKTYNE. The CDR3 as a whole reads CASGTKTYNEQFF. The V call is TRBV11-2, the J call TRBJ2-1; TRBD1 is a possible D gene (6 bases). The sequence runs out 3 residues before the end of the CDR3; the remainder is reconstructed from the germline J gene. The CDR3 totals 13 residues. Germline V gene lookup returns CDR1 SGHAT and CDR2 FQNNGV. V was clipped by 8 bases and J by 4 bases, with 12 bases between them. The variable domain in full, with the rest retrieved from reference TRBV11-2 and TRBJ2-1, is EAGVAQSPRYKIIEKRQSVAFWCNPISGHATLYWYQQILGQGPKLLIQFQNNGVVDDSQLPKDRFSAERLKGVDSTLKIQPAKLEDSAVYLCASGTKTYNEQFFGPGTRLTVL.

This clone occurred many times. The CDR3 end is not reached by the read, which stops 3 residues before it; the germline J gene fills it in. The chain links TRBV7-3 to TRBJ2-2; 7 nucleotides line up with TRBD2. The CDR3 length is 16 residues. V shed 5 bases and J 8 bases; nucleotides not matched to a gene: 14. Germline V lookup: CDR1 SGHTA, CDR2 FQGTGA. The CDR3 protein is CASSPGGTIITGELFF. The sequenced CDR3 bases are TGTGCCAGCAGCCCGGGTGGGACTATTATAACGGGGGAG. Variable domain in full (rest from reference TRBV7-3 and TRBJ2-2): GAGVSQTPSNKVTEKGKYVELRCDPISGHTALYWYRQSLGQGPEFLIYFQGTGAADDSGLPNDRFFAVRPEGSVSTLKIQRTERGDSAVYLCASSPGGTIITGELFFGEGSRLTVL.

Of note for this clone: The read falls 3 residues short of the CDR3 end, and the missing part is taken from the germline J gene. The V call is TRBV5-1, the J call TRBJ2-1, with 8 nucleotides matching TRBD2. The V and J ends lost 5 bases and 1 base, in that order; junction bases with no gene match: 8. Germline loops: CDR1 SGHRS, CDR2 YFSETQ. There are 16 residues in the CDR3. The part of the CDR3 DNA that was read is TGCGCCAGCAGTCCCCTTAGCGGGGCATCCTACAATGAG. Amino acid sequence: CASSPLSGASYNE. The CDR3 as a whole reads CASSPLSGASYNEQFF. Filled out from reference TRBV5-1 and TRBJ2-1, the complete variable domain reads KAGVTQTPRYLIKTRGQQVTLSCSPISGHRSVSWYQQTPGQGLQFLFEYFSETQRNKGNFPGRFSGRQFSNSRSEMNVSTLELGDSALYLCASSPLSGASYNEQFFGPGTRLTVL.

This clone was counted many times. The read is 3 residues too short to cover the CDR3 end, so that end is filled in from the germline J gene. This rearrangement joins TRBV7-2 to TRBJ2-3; D is undetermined. Germline-derived CDR1 and CDR2 are SGHTA and FQGNSA. CDR3 size: 12 residues. V was pared by 1 base and J by 8 bases, with 7 bases between. CDR3 sequence: CASSLGLSTQYF. CDR3 DNA (partial): TGTGCCAGCAGCTTAGGACTCAGTACG.

This clone was counted at least ten times. The CDR3 protein is CSARGQANQPQHF. The sequenced part of the CDR3 DNA is TGCAGTGCTAGAGGACAGGCCAATCAGCCC. The rearrangement links TRBV20-1 to TRBJ1-5; tentative D call: TRBD1 (6 bases). With the read ending 3 residues before the CDR3 end, the germline J gene is used to fill in that end. Deletions cut 1 base from V and 3 bases from J, with 7 bases between. Germline values: CDR1 DFQATT, CDR2 SNEGSKA (reference sequence). This CDR3 is built from 13 residues.

In this sample, this clone turned up many times. The read comes to an end 3 residues before the CDR3 does, leaving the germline J gene to fill in the end. This chain connects TRBV5-6 to TRBJ2-3; 11 nucleotides align to TRBD1. The CDR3 extends over 15 amino acids. Germline CDR1 reads SGHDT; CDR2 reads YYEEEE. V lost 4 bases and J lost 2; bases outside the gene matches: 3. CDR3 DNA (partial): TGTGCCAGCAGCCCGGACAGGGGGCTCACAGATACG. Translated, it gives CASSPDRGLTDT. Given in full, the CDR3 is CASSPDRGLTDTQYF.

This clone was seen a few times. The observed sequence ends 3 residues before the CDR3 terminus, with the missing tail filled in from the germline J gene. The V call is TRBV7-3, the J call TRBJ1-6; D call uncertain. The CDR3 is made up of 13 amino acids. Trimming took 4 bases from V and 8 from J, leaving 9 bases between them. Germline V CDR1 and CDR2: SGHTA, FQGTGA. The part of the CDR3 DNA that was read is TGTGCCAGCAGCTGGCATCCCGATTCACCC. Its protein is CASSWHPDSP. The full CDR3 protein is CASSWHPDSPLHF.

This clone was counted many times. The read gets to within 3 residues of the CDR3 end, and the germline J gene fills in the rest. The rearrangement uses TRBV5-6 and TRBJ2-4; 7 nucleotides agree with TRBD1. CDR3 size: 15 residues. The germline V gene encodes CDR1 SGHDT and CDR2 YYEEEE. With 4 bases clipped from V and 6 bases from J, the junction kept 10 bases outside the gene matches. The CDR3 DNA, read in part, is TGTGCCAGCAGCGGGGTGGGGACAGCATTAAACATT. Translation gives CASSGVGTALNI. The whole CDR3 region reads CASSGVGTALNIQYF.

Ten or more counts support this clone. The CDR3 end is not reached by the read, which stops 3 residues before it; the germline J gene fills it in. V is TRBV6-1 and J is TRBJ2-7; D perhaps matches TRBD1 (8 bases). Germline V gene data show CDR1 as MNHNS and CDR2 as SASEGT. This CDR3 region has 15 residues. V was cut by 4 bases and J by 3 bases, with 16 bases left in between. The CDR3 is CASSGGQGGIYEQYF. Incomplete CDR3 DNA: TGTGCCAGCAGTGGAGGACAGGGAGGGATCTACGAG.

With respect to this clone: Read sequence stops 3 residues before the CDR3 end, and the germline J gene provides the missing end. This chain connects TRBV19 to TRBJ2-2; 9 bases line up with TRBD2. The germline V gene encodes CDR1 LNHDA and CDR2 SQIVND (reference sequence). After removal of 9 bases from V and 1 base from J, the junction contained 3 bases not matched to a gene. CDR3 length: 14 residues. CDR3 bases read: TGTGCCAGCCTAGCGGGGAGGAACACCGGGGAG. This gives the protein CASLAGRNTGE. The complete CDR3 reads CASLAGRNTGELFF.

A note on this clone: The read is 3 residues too short to cover the CDR3 end, so that end is filled in from the germline J gene. The gene calls are TRBV18 and TRBJ2-2; D is uncertain. CDR3 length equals 11 residues. Trimming left V 5 bases short and J 9 bases short, with 7 bases between. Germline V gene lookup returns CDR1 KGHSH and CDR2 LQKENI. The sequenced part of the CDR3 DNA is TGTGCCAGCTCAAGGGCACGGGAG. Protein sequence: CASSRARE. The whole CDR3 protein is CASSRARELFF.

In this sample, this clone turned up many times. The read falls 3 residues short of the CDR3 end, and the missing part is taken from the germline J gene. V and J are TRBV7-3 and TRBJ2-3, with a possible D match to TRBD2 (6 bases). Per germline, CDR1 SGHTA and CDR2 FQGTGA. The CDR3 has 12 amino acids. Trimming took 6 bases from V and 8 from J, leaving 12 bases between them. The sequenced CDR3 bases are TGTGCCAGCAGTCTAGACGGGGGTACG. It yields the protein CASSLDGGT. The entire CDR3 protein reads CASSLDGGTQYF.

As regards this clone: The read falls 3 residues short of the CDR3 end, and the missing part is taken from the germline J gene. This chain uses TRBV19 with TRBJ2-1, with 9 bases that match TRBD1. The CDR3 has 18 residues. The germline CDR1 and CDR2 sequences are LNHDA and SQIVND (reference sequence). Trimming took 4 bases from V and 2 from J; bases not matched to a gene: 12. CDR3: CASSKQRPGQGAYNEQFF. The sequenced part of the CDR3 DNA is TGTGCCAGTAGTAAGCAGAGGCCGGGACAGGGTGCCTACAATGAG.

Of note for this clone: With a much larger clone just one base away, this may be a read error. The CDR3 end lies 3 residues beyond the end of the read and is filled in from the germline J gene. The chain couples TRBV7-9 to TRBJ2-1, with D unresolved. The CDR3 has 13 residues. CDR1 is SEHNR, CDR2 FQNEAQ, per germline (reference sequence). The chain's CDR3 is CSSTTVAYNEQFF. CDR3 DNA, as far as it was read: TGTTCCAGCACCACGGTCGCATACAATGAG.

Worth noting for this clone: The CDR3 extends 3 residues past the end of the read, so its final part is completed from the germline J gene. The chain couples TRBV5-1 to TRBJ2-1; 12 positions agree with TRBD1. This CDR3 spans 14 amino acids. V trimming: 3 bases; J trimming: 9 bases; junction bases outside the gene matches: 4. Looked up from germline, CDR1 is SGHRS and CDR2 is YFSETQ. The chain's CDR3 is CASSWGQGATEQFF. The CDR3 bases that were read are TGCGCCAGCAGCTGGGGACAGGGGGCTACTGAG.

Concerning this clone itself: The CDR3 end falls 3 residues outside the read, so it is completed with the germline J gene. The V call is TRBV7-6, the J call TRBJ2-7; D is possibly TRBD2 (6 bases). The CDR3 has 14 residues. Germline V gene data show CDR1 as SGHVS and CDR2 as FNYEAQ. The V end was cut by 2 bases, the J end by 1 base, with 9 bases between. The CDR3 bases that were read are TGTGCCAGCAGCTTATCACGGGGGTCCTACGAG. Encoded protein: CASSLSRGSYE. The full-length CDR3 reads as CASSLSRGSYEQYF.